This TCR beta chain was retrieved from a study of shared T cell receptors in the human thymus. Details on this clone: Other nucleotide sequences from this sample produce the same CDR3.

Trimming pared 6 bases from V and 3 bases from J, leaving 10 bases between. CDR3 length: 13 amino acids. Germline V CDR1 and CDR2: LNHDA, SQIVND (reference sequence). TCRdb's table, derived via immunoSEQ multiplex PCR, lists solely in-frame clones and lacks some. The sample has hundreds of thousands of clones; 85% to 90% are singletons. In addition, the sample was reused for a study of human thymus T cells.

This sequence originates from a boy younger than two with a congenital heart defect. The specimen was thymocytes. The chain is built from TRBV19 and TRBJ2-3, with D possibly being TRBD1 (5 bases). The CDR3 sequence: CASRGRETDTQYF. CDR3 nucleotides: TGTGCCAGTAGGGGCAGGGAAACAGATACGCAGTATTTT.